These 7 T cell receptor beta chains came from one sample sequenced in a study of cytomegalovirus exposure and HLA in healthy donors. PCR primers comprised 60 Vbeta and 13 Jbeta primers. Sequencing was performed with immunoSEQ multiplex PCR; in TCRdb, only in-frame clones are kept and a portion is missing. The repertoire includes 150,000 to 200,000 clones, 80% of them detected once, and roughly an eighth sits in the top ten. What was sequenced was PBMCs. These receptors came from a woman in her thirties or forties in good health and CMV-seronegative.

The chain joins TRBV5-1 to TRBJ2-3, with 7 bases aligning to TRBD2. The CDR3 is 15 amino acids. V gave up 4 bases and J gave up 6 bases; unmatched junction bases: 11. CDR1 is SGHRS, CDR2 YFSETQ, per germline. CDR3 protein: CASSRAGGSGDTQYF. Here the CDR3 DNA reads TGCGCCAGCAGCCGGGCGGGCGGGAGTGGGGATACGCAGTATTTT.

The chain has TRBV11-3 and TRBJ2-1, with D possibly matching TRBD1 (6 bases). In germline, CDR1 is SGHNT, CDR2 YENEEA. The CDR3 is 13 amino acids. Trimming took 5 bases from V and 4 from J, leaving 9 bases between them. For the CDR3, the DNA is TGTGCCAGCAGCCGGGACACTTACAATGAGCAGTTCTTC. It specifies CASSRDTYNEQFF.

The chain has TRBV6-5 and TRBJ2-7; D uncertain. Trimming removed 7 bases from V and 6 bases from J, with 22 bases in between. The CDR3 sequence is 15 residues long. Germline V gene sequence: CDR1 MNHEY, CDR2 SVGAGI. The DNA of the CDR3 is TGTGCCAGCACCAACGGGTTCAGTTCCTCATCCGAGCAGTACTTC. Translating gives CASTNGFSSSSEQYF.

The chain has TRBV5-1 and TRBJ1-5; 7 nucleotides align to TRBD1. There are 15 residues in the CDR3. Germline assignment: CDR1 SGHRS and CDR2 YFSETQ. V lost 0 bases, J lost 4 bases, and 4 bases stayed unmatched. The CDR3 spells CASSLGQGENQPQHF. Written as DNA, the CDR3 is TGCGCCAGCAGCTTGGGACAGGGTGAAAATCAGCCCCAGCATTTT.

V gene TRBV11-2 combines with J gene TRBJ2-5; tentative D call: TRBD2 (5 bases). Deletions cut 3 bases from V and 2 bases from J, with 10 bases between. Germline V gene lookup returns CDR1 SGHAT and CDR2 FQNNGV. This CDR3 has 14 residues. Here the CDR3 reads CASSFPGKQETQYF. In DNA, the CDR3 is TGTGCCAGCAGCTTCCCCGGGAAGCAAGAGACCCAGTACTTC.

The chain joins TRBV5-5 to TRBJ2-3; D possibly corresponds to TRBD1 (5 bases). The V gene lost 2 bases and the J gene lost 2 bases, with 9 bases spanning the gap. CDR3 length: 14 residues. CDR1 is SGHKS, CDR2 YYEKEE, per germline (reference sequence). Here the CDR3 reads CASSFGASTDTQYF. The CDR3 DNA reads TGTGCCAGCAGCTTTGGGGCGTCCACAGATACGCAGTATTTT.

V usage is TRBV4-2 and J usage is TRBJ2-4, with a weak D call TRBD2 (7 bases). V lost 0 bases to trimming and J lost 8 bases, with 17 bases between them. CDR3 length: 16 residues. Germline CDR1 and CDR2: LGHNA and YNFKEQ. The CDR3 DNA sequence: TGTGCCAGCAGCCAAGATTACGGGGGGCGGTCCGACATTCAGTACTTC. It codes for CASSQDYGGRSDIQYF.